Below, 10 T cell receptor beta chains from the same sample are listed, as sequenced in a study of blood T cell repertoires in COVID-19. Libraries were prepared by immunoSEQ multiplex PCR; TCRdb keeps only in-frame clonotypes and omits some of them. The table lists under 250,000 clones, more than 75% of them singletons, with roughly 10% in the top ten. The specimen sequenced was peripheral blood. The receptors stem from a man aged 45 to 65 with COVID-19, enrolled during active disease.

This clone has a handful of counts. The chain employs TRBV30 and TRBJ1-6; weak D call: TRBD1 (6 bases). The ends were cut back, 8 bases at V and 7 bases at J, with 21 bases in the middle. The CDR3 extends over 15 amino acids. Germline loops: CDR1 GTSNPN, CDR2 SVGIG (reference sequence). This chain's CDR3 is CAMGLTGLENSPLHF. DNA of the CDR3: TGTGCCATGGGCCTCACAGGGTTAGAAAATTCACCCCTCCACTTT.

V and J are TRBV4-3 and TRBJ1-4, with 7 nucleotides matching TRBD1. V was pared by 4 bases and J by 8 bases, with 16 bases of the junction left unmatched. This CDR3 is 17 amino acids long. Germline V gene data show CDR1 as LGHNA and CDR2 as YSLEER. The CDR3 DNA sequence: TGCGCCAGCAGCCCCCTGCCACAGGGGCGCGAGGGGGAAAAACTGTTTTTT. It translates to CASSPLPQGREGEKLFF.

V and J are TRBV6-6 and TRBJ2-5; TRBD2 is a possible D gene (7 bases). Germline values: CDR1 MNHNY, CDR2 SVGAGI (reference sequence). CDR3 length: 14 residues. Trimming removed 7 bases from V and 5 bases from J, with 17 bases in between. The CDR3 sequence: CASKKLQGGETQYF. The DNA for the CDR3 is TGTGCCAGCAAAAAACTACAGGGAGGGGAGACCCAGTACTTC.

There are many counts of this clone. V is TRBV28 and J is TRBJ2-7; D is possibly TRBD1 (5 bases). The CDR3 consists of 15 residues. The germline gives CDR1 MDHEN, CDR2 SYDVKM. Trimming removed 6 bases at V and 0 bases at J, with 15 bases between. This CDR3 reads CASRPQGFSSYEQYF. CDR3 nucleotides: TGTGCCAGCAGGCCCCAGGGATTTAGCTCCTACGAGCAGTACTTC.

V and J are TRBV2 and TRBJ1-6; 9 bases are shared with TRBD1. The CDR3 is 14 amino acids. Unmatched junction bases numbered 6, after V lost 6 bases and J lost 9 bases. Germline V CDR1 and CDR2: SNHLY, FYNNEI. The CDR3 spells CASSPGQGGSPLHF. The CDR3 region has the DNA TGTGCCAGCAGCCCGGGACAGGGTGGTTCACCCCTCCACTTT. Drawing the rest from reference TRBV2 and TRBJ1-6, the complete variable domain is EPEVTQTPSHQVTQMGQEVILRCVPISNHLYFYWYRQILGQKVEFLVSFYNNEISEKSEIFDDQFSVERPDGSNFTLKIRSTKLEDSAMYFCASSPGQGGSPLHFGNGTRLTVT.

The rearrangement joins TRBV7-9 to TRBJ1-2, with TRBD1 identical over 7 bases. The CDR3 spans 15 residues. Unmatched junction bases numbered 12, after V lost 5 bases and J lost 6 bases. In germline, CDR1 is SEHNR, CDR2 FQNEAQ (reference sequence). The CDR3: CASSPGRGRVDGYTF. Written as DNA, the CDR3 is TGTGCCAGCAGCCCAGGAAGGGGGCGCGTGGATGGCTACACCTTC. The full variable domain, rest sourced from reference TRBV7-9 and TRBJ1-2, is DTGVSQNPRHKITKRGQNVTFRCDPISEHNRLYWYRQTLGQGPEFLTYFQNEAQLEKSRLLSDRFSAERPKGSFSTLEIQRTEQGDSAMYLCASSPGRGRVDGYTFGSGTRLTVV.

The chain couples TRBV2 to TRBJ1-1; D perhaps matches TRBD1 (5 bases). The V and J ends lost 11 bases and 7 bases respectively, with 20 bases between them. The CDR3 consists of 13 residues. In germline, CDR1 is SNHLY, CDR2 FYNNEI. CDR3 in amino acids: CAGGTRDRGEAFF. The CDR3 region has the DNA TGTGCCGGGGGGACCCGCGATAGGGGTGAAGCTTTCTTT.

The chain links TRBV18 to TRBJ1-2; 9 positions agree with TRBD1. Trimming at V came to 4 bases and at J to 2 bases, leaving 8 bases not matched to a gene. Germline CDR1 reads KGHSH; CDR2 reads LQKENI. The CDR3 is made up of 16 amino acids. The DNA of the CDR3 is TGTGCCAGCTCACTTCGGACAGGGGATATAAACTATGGCTACACCTTC. Encoded protein: CASSLRTGDINYGYTF.

V usage is TRBV11-2 and J usage is TRBJ2-5, with D possibly being TRBD2 (6 bases). With 1 base removed from V and 0 bases from J, the gap between germline ends came to 9 bases. The CDR3 contains 15 residues. CDR1 and CDR2 (germline): SGHAT, FQNNGV. The DNA of the CDR3 is TGTGCCAGCAGCTTAGGTGGGACTTACCAAGAGACCCAGTACTTC. It translates to CASSLGGTYQETQYF.

J is TRBJ1-2 and V is TRBV19, with D perhaps TRBD1 (5 bases). The germline gives CDR1 LNHDA, CDR2 SQIVND (reference sequence). Between the trimmed V and J ends, which lost 7 bases and 4 bases, there was a span of 16 bases. CDR3 length: 14 amino acids. CDR3 in amino acids: CASKSSGISYGYTF. In DNA form, the CDR3 reads TGTGCCAGTAAATCTTCAGGGATCAGCTATGGCTACACCTTC.